These 28 T cell receptor beta chains originate from one sample sequenced in a study of blood T cell repertoires in COVID-19. Sequencing was performed with immunoSEQ multiplex PCR; in TCRdb, only in-frame clones are kept and a portion is missing. Among about 150,000 clones listed, over 75% were seen once. The sequencing input was peripheral blood. The receptors shown here come from a woman between 55 and 75 years old with COVID-19, enrolled during active disease.

The genes are TRBV4-2 and TRBJ1-1, with D possibly being TRBD1 (6 bases). The V gene's germline CDR1 is LGHNA and CDR2 YNFKEQ. The ends were cut back, 3 bases at V and 0 bases at J, with 14 bases in the middle. The CDR3 spans 16 residues. CDR3 DNA sequence: TGTGCCAGCAGCCACGACAGGATCACCGTGAACACTGAAGCTTTCTTT. Its translation is CASSHDRITVNTEAFF.

V is TRBV7-6 and J is TRBJ1-2; tentative D call: TRBD1 (6 bases). V gave up 5 bases and J gave up 7 bases, with 14 bases separating them. The germline CDR1 and CDR2 sequences are SGHVS and FNYEAQ. This CDR3 is built from 13 residues. Written as DNA, the CDR3 is TGTGCCAGCAGCCCCTCGCAGGGGCCTGGCTACACCTTC. Its translation is CASSPSQGPGYTF.

The chain combines TRBV6-2 or TRBV6-3 with TRBJ1-2, with a weak D call TRBD1 (6 bases). This CDR3 region has 17 residues. Germline CDR1 reads MNHEY; CDR2 reads SVGEGT. V was shortened by 0 bases and J by 2 bases, with 16 bases between the two germline ends. CDR3 nucleotides: TGTGCCAGCAGTTACTCCGCCAGGGGAGCTGCAAACTATGGCTACACCTTC. Translation gives CASSYSARGAANYGYTF.

CDR3: CASSQGYGTGTYYEQYF. The CDR3 region has the DNA TGTGCCAGCAGTCAAGGGTACGGGACAGGGACGTACTACGAGCAGTACTTC. This chain uses TRBV25-1 with TRBJ2-7; 9 positions match TRBD1. The CDR3 has 17 residues. The V segment lost 5 bases and the J segment 3 bases; nucleotides outside the gene matches: 14. The V gene's germline CDR1 is MGHDK and CDR2 SYGVNS.

The CDR3 DNA follows: TGTGCCAGTAGTATTGCCGGGACAGTTTATAATTCACCCCTCCACTTT. It is translated as CASSIAGTVYNSPLHF. The V gene is TRBV19, the J gene TRBJ1-6; 7 bases are shared with TRBD1. Germline V gene sequence: CDR1 LNHDA, CDR2 SQIVND (reference sequence). The V gene end was trimmed by 3 bases and the J gene end by 4 bases; junction bases not matched to a gene: 6. The CDR3 is 16 residues long.

This sequence joins TRBV7-9 and TRBJ2-3, with 11 bases fitting TRBD2. This CDR3 is built from 14 residues. CDR1 is SEHNR, CDR2 FQNEAQ, per germline (reference sequence). Germline trimming cut 4 bases from V and 7 bases from J; bases unmatched to any gene: 4. The DNA of the CDR3 is TGTGCCAGCAGCTGGGGGACTAGCGGAAATACGCAGTATTTT. It yields the protein CASSWGTSGNTQYF.

The chain uses TRBV5-1 and TRBJ1-4, with 7 bases identical to TRBD1. Germline loops: CDR1 SGHRS, CDR2 YFSETQ. V lost 4 bases and J lost 4; bases outside the gene matches: 7. CDR3 length: 15 residues. The CDR3 is CASSGTGTVNEKLFF. In DNA form, the CDR3 reads TGCGCCAGCAGCGGAACCGGGACAGTTAATGAAAAACTGTTTTTT.

The genes are TRBV27 and TRBJ1-5; TRBD1 matches 9 bases. Per germline, CDR1 MNHEY and CDR2 SMNVEV (reference sequence). This CDR3 contains 15 residues. J gave up 4 bases and V 5 bases, and 6 bases lay outside the gene matches. CDR3 in amino acids: CASSRTGQGNQPQHF. CDR3 nucleotides: TGTGCCAGCAGTAGGACGGGACAGGGTAATCAGCCCCAGCATTTT.

Regarding this clone: One end of the junction varies from germline; a read error may be responsible. The rearrangement joins TRBV7-7 to TRBJ2-3; D possibly corresponds to TRBD2 (7 bases). This CDR3 has 16 amino acids. Germline values: CDR1 SSHAT, CDR2 FNYEAQ (reference sequence). CDR3 loop: CASSRGGAQSTDTQYF. CDR3 DNA sequence: TGTGCTAGCAGCCGAGGGGGGGCACAAAGCACAGATACGCAGTATTTT.

The gene calls are TRBV20-1 and TRBJ1-2, with TRBD1 identical over 9 bases. The CDR3 contains 14 residues. The germline CDR1 and CDR2 sequences are DFQATT and SNEGSKA (reference sequence). With 3 bases clipped from V and 4 bases from J, the junction kept 6 bases outside the gene matches. CDR3 amino acids: CSASAGTGFYGYTF. The CDR3 region has the DNA TGCAGTGCTAGTGCCGGGACAGGGTTCTATGGCTACACCTTC.

The gene calls are TRBV10-3 and TRBJ1-1; the match to TRBD1 covers 7 bases. This CDR3 has 14 amino acids. Trimming removed 7 bases from V and 1 base from J; junction bases left unmatched: 6. Germline V gene data show CDR1 as ENHRY and CDR2 as SYGVKD. The CDR3 DNA reads TGTGCCATCACCCTGGGACAGCCGAACACTGAAGCTTTCTTT. Its protein product is CAITLGQPNTEAFF.

This chain links TRBV4-2 with TRBJ1-6; tentative D call: TRBD1 (6 bases). With 10 bases removed from V and 7 bases from J, the gap between germline ends came to 17 bases. The germline V gene has CDR1 LGHNA and CDR2 YNFKEQ. CDR3 length: 14 residues. The CDR3 region is CATNAGEGNSPLHF. The CDR3 DNA reads TGTGCCACTAATGCAGGGGAGGGAAATTCACCCCTCCACTTT.

V and J are TRBV4-1 and TRBJ2-5; 11 nucleotides line up with TRBD1. J was trimmed by 5 bases and V by 7 bases; bases with no gene match: 9. The CDR3 totals 15 residues. From germline, CDR1 is MGHRA and CDR2 YSYEKL. In DNA, the CDR3 is TGCGCCAGCACGATCGGACAGGGGGCAAAGGAGACCCAGTACTTC. It yields the protein CASTIGQGAKETQYF.

This clone was counted between two and nine times. The J gene is TRBJ1-6, the V gene TRBV15, with 8 bases matching TRBD1. CDR3 length equals 15 residues. CDR1 is LNHNV and CDR2 is YYDKDF in the germline V gene (reference sequence). V lost 3 bases to trimming and J lost 14 bases; unmatched junction nucleotides: 12. CDR3 DNA sequence: TGTGCCACCAGCAGTGGAACAGGGGGAGGAAGGGCCCTCCACTTT. This gives the protein CATSSGTGGGRALHF.

This chain links TRBV2 with TRBJ2-7; 7 bases fit TRBD1. J gave up 3 bases and V 4 bases, and 6 bases lay outside the gene matches. The CDR3 runs to 14 residues. The germline CDR1 and CDR2 sequences are SNHLY and FYNNEI. This chain's CDR3 is CASSVIQGLYEQYF. CDR3 coding DNA: TGTGCCAGCAGTGTAATACAGGGGCTCTACGAGCAGTACTTC. The variable domain in full, completed from reference TRBV2 and TRBJ2-7, reads EPEVTQTPSHQVTQMGQEVILRCVPISNHLYFYWYRQILGQKVEFLVSFYNNEISEKSEIFDDQFSVERPDGSNFTLKIRSTKLEDSAMYFCASSVIQGLYEQYFGPGTRLTVT.

The J gene is TRBJ1-6, the V gene TRBV27, with D hard to call. Germline V gene sequence: CDR1 MNHEY, CDR2 SMNVEV (reference sequence). The V gene lost 7 bases and the J gene lost 8 bases, with 21 bases spanning the gap. This CDR3 comprises 16 residues. The chain's CDR3 is CASTPGVTVGDSPLHF. As DNA, the CDR3 is TGTGCCAGCACTCCCGGGGTGACGGTTGGCGATTCACCCCTCCACTTT.

This clone was seen a few times. This sequence joins TRBV10-3 and TRBJ1-1; no definite D call. With 4 bases removed from V and 6 bases from J, the gap between germline ends came to 12 bases. Germline assignment: CDR1 ENHRY and CDR2 SYGVKD. The CDR3 runs to 13 residues. Here the CDR3 reads CAISGEPLSEAFF. The DNA for the CDR3 is TGTGCCATCAGTGGTGAGCCGCTATCTGAAGCTTTCTTT.

This clone was found a few times. The chain is built from TRBV9 and TRBJ2-7, with D possibly matching TRBD1 (5 bases). Germline lookup yields CDR1 SGDLS and CDR2 YYNGEE. V was trimmed by 0 bases and J by 1 base, leaving 11 bases between them. This CDR3 spans 15 amino acids. The CDR3 sequence is CASSVEGHKSYEQYF. CDR3 sequence (DNA): TGTGCCAGCAGCGTAGAGGGGCACAAATCCTACGAGCAGTACTTC.

In its sample, this clone was seen once. The chain combines TRBV7-3 with TRBJ2-2, with 7 bases identical to TRBD1. Germline V gives CDR1 SGHTA, CDR2 FQGTGA. The CDR3 is made up of 14 amino acids. The V gene end was trimmed by 5 bases and the J gene end by 6 bases; junction bases not matched to a gene: 6. The CDR3 nucleotides are TGTGCCAGCAGCACAATGGGACAGTCCGGGGAGCTGTTTTTT. It translates to CASSTMGQSGELFF.

The chain uses TRBV11-2 and TRBJ2-1, with a tentative D call TRBD2 (5 bases). This CDR3 has 12 amino acids. Trimming removed 4 bases at V and 6 bases at J, with 7 bases between. Germline V gene data show CDR1 as SGHAT and CDR2 as FQNNGV. This CDR3 is CASSWTGNEQFF. Here the CDR3 DNA reads TGTGCCAGCAGCTGGACTGGCAATGAGCAGTTCTTC.

The chain is built from TRBV18 and TRBJ2-1, with D unclear. Germline V gives CDR1 KGHSH, CDR2 LQKENI. Trimming pared 3 bases from V and 9 bases from J, leaving 15 bases between. This CDR3 has 14 residues. This chain's CDR3 is CASSPPNYESEQFF. CDR3 DNA sequence: TGTGCCAGCTCACCCCCCAACTACGAAAGTGAGCAGTTCTTC.

This clone has a count of ten or more. This chain uses TRBV27 with TRBJ1-6; D may be TRBD1 (6 bases). The germline gives CDR1 MNHEY, CDR2 SMNVEV (reference sequence). V lost 5 bases, J lost 8 bases, and 16 bases lay in between. The CDR3 is 15 amino acids. The CDR3 region is CASSQGRPRDSPLHF. In nucleotides, the CDR3 is TGTGCCAGCAGTCAGGGGCGCCCTAGGGATTCACCCCTCCACTTT.

The chain links TRBV18 to TRBJ1-2; 8 bases agree with TRBD1. CDR3 length: 14 residues. Per the germline V gene, CDR1 is KGHSH and CDR2 is LQKENI. Trimming at V came to 1 base and at J to 12 bases, leaving 10 bases not matched to a gene. CDR3 sequence: CASSPLEDRERNTF. Written as DNA, the CDR3 is TGTGCCAGCTCACCACTAGAGGACAGGGAGAGGAACACCTTC.

The gene calls are TRBV7-2 and TRBJ2-1, with 12 bases fitting TRBD2. V was clipped by 6 bases and J by 4 bases; unmatched bases: 4. Germline V gene lookup returns CDR1 SGHTA and CDR2 FQGNSA. CDR3 length: 15 amino acids. CDR3 in amino acids: CASRASGGAYNEQFF. In DNA form, the CDR3 reads TGTGCCAGCAGGGCTAGCGGGGGGGCGTACAATGAGCAGTTCTTC. Combining the CDR3 with reference TRBV7-2 and TRBJ2-1 gives the whole variable domain GAGVSQSPSNKVTEKGKDVELRCDPISGHTALYWYRQSLGQGLEFLIYFQGNSAPDKSGLPSDRFSAERTGGSVSTLTIQRTQQEDSAVYLCASRASGGAYNEQFFGPGTRLTVL.

This chain joins TRBV7-6 and TRBJ1-2; TRBD1 agrees at 8 bases. The length of the CDR3 is 14 residues. V was pared by 5 bases and J by 1 base, with 3 bases of the junction left unmatched. In germline, CDR1 is SGHVS, CDR2 FNYEAQ. The CDR3 DNA reads TGTGCCAGCAGCAAGGACAGGGATAACTATGGCTACACCTTC. Translating gives CASSKDRDNYGYTF.

V is TRBV3-1 (or the pseudogene TRBV3-2) and J is TRBJ2-1; no clear D gene. The CDR3 contains 17 residues. The germline V and J ends were trimmed by 0 bases and 0 bases, with 12 bases remaining between them. Per the germline V gene, CDR1 is LGHDT and CDR2 is YNNKEL (reference sequence). CDR3 in DNA: TGTGCCAGCAGCCAAGATCTAGTCTCGAGCTCCTACAATGAGCAGTTCTTC. Residues: CASSQDLVSSSYNEQFF.

The gene calls are TRBV19 and TRBJ2-5; possibly TRBD1 for D (5 bases). The CDR3 sequence is 14 residues long. Germline assignment: CDR1 LNHDA and CDR2 SQIVND (reference sequence). V lost 3 bases, J lost 5 bases, and 13 bases lay in between. The CDR3 region is CASSIAGLAETQYF. CDR3 bases: TGTGCCAGTAGTATCGCAGGGTTGGCCGAGACCCAGTACTTC.

V gene TRBV3-1 (or the pseudogene TRBV3-2) combines with J gene TRBJ1-1; a possible D gene is TRBD1 (6 bases). This CDR3 is 19 amino acids long. Germline CDR1 LGHDT, CDR2 YNNKEL (reference sequence). V lost 8 bases and J lost 0, with 28 bases in between. The CDR3 DNA follows: TGTGCCAGCGGGAAAACTGATGGCAGGGGAAGTGTAATGAACACTGAAGCTTTCTTT. Residues: CASGKTDGRGSVMNTEAFF.